This TCR beta chain comes out of a study of blood T cell repertoires in COVID-19. Original processing notes: It was from reference gene primer amplification that nucleated cell counts were estimated. Measured with immunoSEQ multiplex PCR; TCRdb has only the in-frame clones, and not every one. That table gives V, J and clone size, and the DNA gave D and trimming. The sample holds about 160,000 clones; more than 75% are singletons and the top ten take less than 8%. The CDR3 is made up of 15 amino acids. With V trimmed by 4 bases and J by 4 bases, 8 bases remained unmatched. The germline CDR1 and CDR2 sequences are LGHDT and YNNKEL (reference sequence).

This chain links TRBV3-1 (or the pseudogene TRBV3-2) with TRBJ2-7, with 9 positions matching TRBD1. The specimen sequenced was PBMCs or T cells enriched from blood (not recorded which). The receptor comes from a woman in her forties or fifties who had recovered from COVID-19. CDR3 sequence: CASSLSGTGPYEQYF. CDR3 bases: TGTGCCAGCAGCCTCTCCGGGACAGGGCCTTACGAGCAGTACTTC.